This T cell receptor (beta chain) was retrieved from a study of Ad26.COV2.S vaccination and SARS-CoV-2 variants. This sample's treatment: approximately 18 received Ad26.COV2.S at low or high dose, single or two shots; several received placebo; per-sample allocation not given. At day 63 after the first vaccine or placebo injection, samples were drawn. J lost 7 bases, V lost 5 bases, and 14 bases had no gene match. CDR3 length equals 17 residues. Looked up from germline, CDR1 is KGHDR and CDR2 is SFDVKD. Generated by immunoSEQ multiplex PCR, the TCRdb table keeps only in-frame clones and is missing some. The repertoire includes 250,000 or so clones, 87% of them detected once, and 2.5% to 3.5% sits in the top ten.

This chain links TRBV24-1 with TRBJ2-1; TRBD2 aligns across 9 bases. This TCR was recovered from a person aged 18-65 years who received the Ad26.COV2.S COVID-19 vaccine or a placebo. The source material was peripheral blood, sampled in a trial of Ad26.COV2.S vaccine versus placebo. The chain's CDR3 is CATSGLGGGRALNEQFF. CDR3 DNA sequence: TGTGCCACCAGTGGTCTCGGGGGCGGGAGGGCCTTAAATGAGCAGTTCTTC.